The rows below give T cell receptor beta chains drawn from one sample of a study of shared clonotypes between healthy human individuals. Clones were sequenced by immunoSEQ multiplex PCR, and TCRdb holds only the in-frame ones, with some missing. Of under 2,500,000 clones listed, roughly 95% are singletons. The material sequenced was naive CD4+ T cells sorted from blood. The receptors stem from a man aged 18-30 years in good health. The CDR3 runs from the conserved cysteine through the conserved F or W. Fields, in order: V gene, D gene, CDR3 length, clone size, J gene, CDR3 DNA, CDR3 protein. A D gene is named only where the DNA matches it firmly. Clone sizes are given selectively: once, few, many, or a class where the clone is expanded.

V: TRBV6-5
D: NA
length: 13
size: NA
J: TRBJ1-1
DNA: TGTGCCAGCACCCCCGCGGGGAACACTGAAGCTTTCTTT
CDR3: CASTPAGNTEAFF

V: TRBV7-9
D: TRBD2
length: 18
size: once
J: TRBJ2-1
DNA: TGTGCCAGCAGCGCCTACGGGACTAGCGGGAGGGCCGCGGGTGAGCAGTTCTTC
CDR3: CASSAYGTSGRAAGEQFF

V: TRBV10-2
D: NA
length: 12
size: NA
J: TRBJ2-5
DNA: TGCGCCAGCAGTGAGTCTAGAGAGACCCAGTACTTC
CDR3: CASSESRETQYF

V: TRBV5-1
D: NA
length: 13
size: NA
J: TRBJ1-2
DNA: TGCGCCAGCAGCTTGGAACCTATCTATGGCTACACCTTC
CDR3: CASSLEPIYGYTF

V: TRBV5-4
D: TRBD1
length: 15
size: NA
J: TRBJ1-3
DNA: TGTGCCAGCAGCAAGGGACAGGAGACTGGAAACACCATATATTTT
CDR3: CASSKGQETGNTIYF

V: TRBV7-9
D: NA
length: 13
size: few
J: TRBJ2-3
DNA: TGTGCCAGCAGCTTAGTTCCCACAGATACGCAGTATTTT
CDR3: CASSLVPTDTQYF

V: TRBV5-1
D: TRBD2
length: 15
size: NA
J: TRBJ2-7
DNA: TGCGCCAGCAGCTTGGTAGCGGGATCCGTCGACGAGCAGTACTTC
CDR3: CASSLVAGSVDEQYF

V: TRBV5-1
D: TRBD2
length: 17
size: NA
J: TRBJ2-1
DNA: TGCGCCAGCAGCTTGGCCTCTAGCGGGGGGTCCTACAATGAGCAGTTCTTC
CDR3: CASSLASSGGSYNEQFF

V: TRBV7-9
D: NA
length: 13
size: NA
J: TRBJ2-5
DNA: TGTGCCAGCAGCCCCCAGGGACAAGAGACCCAGTACTTC
CDR3: CASSPQGQETQYF

V: TRBV19
D: NA
length: 17
size: once
J: TRBJ1-4
DNA: TGTGCCAGTAGTATGGGGGGCAGTTCGGCAACTAATGAAAAACTGTTTTTT
CDR3: CASSMGGSSATNEKLFF

V: TRBV28
D: NA
length: 15
size: NA
J: TRBJ1-3
DNA: TGTGCCAGCAGTTTCGGAGGGCGCCCTGGAAACACCATATATTTT
CDR3: CASSFGGRPGNTIYF

V: TRBV19
D: NA
length: 13
size: NA
J: TRBJ2-7
DNA: TGTGCCAGTAGTAGGGACCCTTACAAGGAGCAGTACTTC
CDR3: CASSRDPYKEQYF

V: TRBV27
D: TRBD1
length: 15
size: NA
J: TRBJ1-5
DNA: TGTGCCAGCAGTTTCAGGACAGGGGGCAATCAGCCCCAGCATTTT
CDR3: CASSFRTGGNQPQHF

V: TRBV5-8
D: TRBD1
length: 14
size: NA
J: TRBJ2-5
DNA: TGTGCCAGCAGCTTGGGACAGGGGAAAGAGACCCAGTACTTC
CDR3: CASSLGQGKETQYF

V: TRBV4-3
D: NA
length: 18
size: NA
J: TRBJ1-4
DNA: TGCGCCAGCAGCCAAGATTTGGGGGCGGTAGGAACTAATGAAAAACTGTTTTTT
CDR3: CASSQDLGAVGTNEKLFF

V: TRBV6-5
D: TRBD2
length: 13
size: NA
J: TRBJ2-2
DNA: TGTGCCAGCAGCCTCGGGGGGGCCGGGGAGCTGTTTTTT
CDR3: CASSLGGAGELFF

V: TRBV5-6
D: TRBD1
length: 15
size: NA
J: TRBJ1-5
DNA: TGTGCCAGCAGCTTGAGGGGGACAGGCTATCAGCCCCAGCATTTT
CDR3: CASSLRGTGYQPQHF

V: TRBV6-5
D: NA
length: 15
size: NA
J: TRBJ2-1
DNA: TGTGCCAGCTGCCGCGGGCCGGGCGGATACAATGAGCAGTTCTTC
CDR3: CASCRGPGGYNEQFF

V: TRBV28
D: TRBD2
length: 16
size: once
J: TRBJ2-7
DNA: TGTGCCAGCAGTCCGGAGGGGACTAGCGTCTCCTACGAGCAGTACTTC
CDR3: CASSPEGTSVSYEQYF

V: TRBV18
D: TRBD2
length: 14
size: NA
J: TRBJ2-3
DNA: TGTGCCAGCTCACCCGGGAGGGGCACAGATACGCAGTATTTT
CDR3: CASSPGRGTDTQYF

V: TRBV7-2
D: TRBD1
length: 14
size: NA
J: TRBJ2-1
DNA: TGTGCCAGCAGCTTAGTCAGGGGGCGCAATGAGCAGTTCTTC
CDR3: CASSLVRGRNEQFF

V: TRBV27
D: NA
length: 14
size: NA
J: TRBJ1-5
DNA: TGTGCCAGCAGTCAACAGGATAGCAATCAGCCCCAGCATTTT
CDR3: CASSQQDSNQPQHF

V: TRBV5-4
D: NA
length: 12
size: NA
J: TRBJ1-3
DNA: TGTGCCACATCGGACGTCGGAAACACCATATATTTT
CDR3: CATSDVGNTIYF

V: TRBV7-9
D: NA
length: 11
size: NA
J: TRBJ2-7
DNA: TGTGCCAGCCGAAAGGGTTACGAGCAGTACTTC
CDR3: CASRKGYEQYF

V: TRBV18
D: NA
length: 13
size: NA
J: TRBJ2-7
DNA: TGTGCCAGCTCACCACCGGGTTCCTACGAGCAGTACTTC
CDR3: CASSPPGSYEQYF

V: TRBV9
D: NA
length: 15
size: NA
J: TRBJ1-1
DNA: TGTGCCAGCAGCGTAGATGAGGGAGGAGGAACTGAAGCTTTCTTT
CDR3: CASSVDEGGGTEAFF

V: TRBV10-3
D: TRBD2
length: 18
size: NA
J: TRBJ2-2
DNA: TGTGCCATCAGTGAGTCGGGGCTAGCGGGGAGAAACACCGGGGAGCTGTTTTTT
CDR3: CAISESGLAGRNTGELFF

V: TRBV5-1
D: NA
length: 12
size: NA
J: TRBJ1-1
DNA: TGCGCCAGCACCCAAGAAGGCACTGAAGCTTTCTTT
CDR3: CASTQEGTEAFF

V: TRBV7-9
D: NA
length: 12
size: NA
J: TRBJ2-7
DNA: TGTGCCAGCAGCTTAGACTTCTACGAGCAGTACTTC
CDR3: CASSLDFYEQYF

V: TRBV27
D: TRBD1
length: 13
size: NA
J: TRBJ1-2
DNA: TGTGCCAGCAGTTCGGACAGGTTTTATGGCTACACCTTC
CDR3: CASSSDRFYGYTF

V: TRBV21-1
D: NA
length: 16
size: NA
J: TRBJ2-1
DNA: TGTGCCAGCAGCAAAAAGCGAGAGAGGGCCTACAATGAGCAGTTCTTC
CDR3: CASSKKRERAYNEQFF

V: TRBV5-6
D: NA
length: 15
size: NA
J: TRBJ2-2
DNA: TGTGCCAGCAGCCCAAGGACAACGAACACCGGGGAGCTGTTTTTT
CDR3: CASSPRTTNTGELFF

V: TRBV19
D: TRBD1
length: 14
size: NA
J: TRBJ1-2
DNA: TGTGCCAGTAGGACGACAGGGGCCAACTATGGCTACACCTTC
CDR3: CASRTTGANYGYTF

V: TRBV4-3
D: TRBD2
length: 20
size: NA
J: TRBJ2-3
DNA: TGCGCCAGCAGCCAAGAGGGGACTAGCGGGAGGTTAAGTATAACAGATACGCAGTATTTT
CDR3: CASSQEGTSGRLSITDTQYF

V: TRBV30
D: NA
length: 18
size: NA
J: TRBJ1-2
DNA: TGTGCCTGGAGTGTACCTTTTACAGGGCCGAACTCTAACTATGGCTACACCTTC
CDR3: CAWSVPFTGPNSNYGYTF

V: TRBV29-1
D: NA
length: 12
size: NA
J: TRBJ2-7
DNA: TGCAGCGCTGGGACAACCACCTACGAGCAGTACTTC
CDR3: CSAGTTTYEQYF

V: TRBV7-3
D: NA
length: 14
size: NA
J: TRBJ1-1
DNA: TGTGCCAGCAGCAGAGGGGGGCGAAGCACTGAAGCTTTCTTT
CDR3: CASSRGGRSTEAFF

V: TRBV9
D: NA
length: 13
size: NA
J: TRBJ1-4
DNA: TGTGCCAGCAGCGCCGGACATTATGAAAAACTGTTTTTT
CDR3: CASSAGHYEKLFF

V: TRBV5-1
D: NA
length: 14
size: once
J: TRBJ1-1
DNA: TGCGCCAGCAGCTTGGATGGACATACTTCGGTGGCTTTCTTT
CDR3: CASSLDGHTSVAFF

V: TRBV6-1
D: NA
length: 13
size: NA
J: TRBJ2-3
DNA: TGTGCCAGCAGAAGGGCAGGCGGGGATACGCAGTATTTT
CDR3: CASRRAGGDTQYF

V: TRBV5-1
D: NA
length: 15
size: NA
J: TRBJ1-2
DNA: TGCGCCAGCAGCTTGGGGCGCAGTAATAACTATGGCTACACCTTC
CDR3: CASSLGRSNNYGYTF

V: TRBV30
D: TRBD1
length: 14
size: NA
J: TRBJ2-5
DNA: TGTGCCTGGAGGCCGACAGGGTGGACGGAGACCCAGTACTTC
CDR3: CAWRPTGWTETQYF

V: TRBV25-1
D: TRBD1
length: 14
size: NA
J: TRBJ1-4
DNA: TGTGCCAGCAGTGACCCCGGGACAGATAAAAAACTGTTTTTT
CDR3: CASSDPGTDKKLFF

V: TRBV11-2
D: NA
length: 18
size: NA
J: TRBJ2-5
DNA: TGTGCCAGCAGCTTAGCGTCAGTGTGGGCAGGGGCGACAGAGACCCAGTACTTC
CDR3: CASSLASVWAGATETQYF

V: TRBV30
D: NA
length: 15
size: NA
J: TRBJ1-6
DNA: TGTGCCTGGAGTCAGAGAACAGGGCGAAATTCACCCCTCCACTTT
CDR3: CAWSQRTGRNSPLHF

V: TRBV7-2
D: TRBD1
length: 15
size: NA
J: TRBJ1-2
DNA: TGTGCCAGCAGACCCACAGGGGGCTCACTCTATGGCTACACCTTC
CDR3: CASRPTGGSLYGYTF

V: TRBV19
D: TRBD1
length: 13
size: once
J: TRBJ2-3
DNA: TGTGCCAGTAACACAGGGGAGAGAGATACGCAGTATTTT
CDR3: CASNTGERDTQYF

V: TRBV2
D: NA
length: 15
size: NA
J: TRBJ2-5
DNA: TGTGCCAGCAGCCCTCTCCGGGGCACCCAGGAGACCCAGTACTTC
CDR3: CASSPLRGTQETQYF

V: TRBV5-8
D: TRBD1
length: 17
size: NA
J: TRBJ1-5
DNA: TGTGCCAGCAGCACCGCGACAGGGATCGTAAGCAATCAGCCCCAGCATTTT
CDR3: CASSTATGIVSNQPQHF

V: TRBV6-5
D: TRBD2
length: 15
size: NA
J: TRBJ2-3
DNA: TGTGCCAGCAGCAGAGAGCGGGGGGGCACAGATACGCAGTATTTT
CDR3: CASSRERGGTDTQYF

V: TRBV30
D: TRBD1
length: 15
size: NA
J: TRBJ2-5
DNA: TGTGCCTGGAGCTCGGGACAGGGGGCTTCGGAGACCCAGTACTTC
CDR3: CAWSSGQGASETQYF

V: TRBV2
D: NA
length: 13
size: NA
J: TRBJ2-5
DNA: TGTGCCAGCAGGAGGGGGTACCAAGAGACCCAGTACTTC
CDR3: CASRRGYQETQYF